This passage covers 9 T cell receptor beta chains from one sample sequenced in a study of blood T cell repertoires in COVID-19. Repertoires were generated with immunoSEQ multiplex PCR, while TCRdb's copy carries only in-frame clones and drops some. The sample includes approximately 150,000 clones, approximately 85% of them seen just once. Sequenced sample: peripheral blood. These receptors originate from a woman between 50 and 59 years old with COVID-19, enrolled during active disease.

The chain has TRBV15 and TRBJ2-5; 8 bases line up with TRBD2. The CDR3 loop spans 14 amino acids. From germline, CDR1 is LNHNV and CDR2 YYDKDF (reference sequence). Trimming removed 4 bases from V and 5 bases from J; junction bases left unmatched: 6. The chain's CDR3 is CATSTLAGWETQYF. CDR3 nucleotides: TGTGCCACCAGCACATTAGCGGGATGGGAGACCCAGTACTTC. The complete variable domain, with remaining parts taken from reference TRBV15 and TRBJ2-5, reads DAMVIQNPRYQVTQFGKPVTLSCSQTLNHNVMYWYQQKSSQAPKLLFHYYDKDFNNEADTPDNFQSRRPNTSFCFLDIRSPGLGDTAMYLCATSTLAGWETQYFGPGTRLLVL.

Written as DNA, the CDR3 is TGTGCCAGCAGTGTAGCGGGTCTGCACGGTCAGCCCCAGCATTTT. Encoded protein: CASSVAGLHGQPQHF. The chain carries TRBV6-2 or TRBV6-3 and TRBJ1-5; no definite D call. The germline gives CDR1 MNHEY, CDR2 SVGEGT. V gave up 5 bases and J gave up 6 bases, with 17 bases separating them. The CDR3 length is 15 residues.

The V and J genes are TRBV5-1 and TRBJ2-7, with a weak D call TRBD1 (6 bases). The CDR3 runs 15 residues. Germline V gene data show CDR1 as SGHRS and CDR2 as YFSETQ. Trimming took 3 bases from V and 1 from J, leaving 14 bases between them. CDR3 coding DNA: TGCGCCAGCAGCTACACCGGGACACAATCCTACGAGCAGTACTTC. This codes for CASSYTGTQSYEQYF.

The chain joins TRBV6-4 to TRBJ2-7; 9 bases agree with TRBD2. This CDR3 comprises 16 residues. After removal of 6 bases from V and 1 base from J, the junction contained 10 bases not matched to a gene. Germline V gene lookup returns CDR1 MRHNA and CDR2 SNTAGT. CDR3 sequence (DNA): TGTGCCAGCAGACATAGCGGGGGACCCTTATCCTACGAGCAGTACTTC. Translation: CASRHSGGPLSYEQYF.

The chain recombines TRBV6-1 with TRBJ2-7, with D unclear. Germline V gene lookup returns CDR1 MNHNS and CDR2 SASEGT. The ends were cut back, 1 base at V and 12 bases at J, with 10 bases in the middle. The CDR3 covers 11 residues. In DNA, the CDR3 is TGTGCCAGCAGTGAAGATGAGTTCTGGTACTTC. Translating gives CASSEDEFWYF.

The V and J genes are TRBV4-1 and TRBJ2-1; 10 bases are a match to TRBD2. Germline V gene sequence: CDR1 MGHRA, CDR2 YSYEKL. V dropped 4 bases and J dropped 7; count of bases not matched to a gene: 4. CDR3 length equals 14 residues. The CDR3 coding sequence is TGCGCCAGCAGCCCAGGACTAGCGGTAAATGAGCAGTTCTTC. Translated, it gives CASSPGLAVNEQFF.

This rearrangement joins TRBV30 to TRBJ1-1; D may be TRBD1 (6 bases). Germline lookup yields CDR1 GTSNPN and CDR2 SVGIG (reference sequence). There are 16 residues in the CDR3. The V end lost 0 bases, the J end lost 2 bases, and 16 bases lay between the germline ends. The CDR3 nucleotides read TGTGCCTGGAGTGTATCGTCGGACAGCAGAAACACTGAAGCTTTCTTT. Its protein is CAWSVSSDSRNTEAFF.

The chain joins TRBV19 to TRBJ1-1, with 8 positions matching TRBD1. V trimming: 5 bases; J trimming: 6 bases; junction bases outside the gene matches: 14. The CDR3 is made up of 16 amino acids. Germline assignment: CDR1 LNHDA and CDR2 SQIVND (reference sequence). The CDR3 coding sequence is TGTGCCAGTAGTTCCAAGGTCGGACAGGGAGGGGCTGAAGCTTTCTTT. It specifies CASSSKVGQGGAEAFF.

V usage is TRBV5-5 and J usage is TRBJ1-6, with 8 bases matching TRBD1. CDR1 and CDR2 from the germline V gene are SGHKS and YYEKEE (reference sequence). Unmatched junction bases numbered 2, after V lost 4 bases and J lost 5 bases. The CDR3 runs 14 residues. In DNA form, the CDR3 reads TGTGCCAGCAGCCCGGGACAGGATAATTCACCCCTCCACTTT. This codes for CASSPGQDNSPLHF.